This TCR beta chain was found in a study of tumor-infiltrating lymphocytes in primary liver carcinoma. Study at large: The patients included men and women who were aged 30 to 69 years. Tumors were stage T1-T3 N0M0, 4.2 to 10 cm across.

A constant-region primer primed TCR beta cDNA synthesis from about 530 ng of total RNA. What produced the TCR beta libraries was three nested multiplex PCR rounds using slightly modified ARM-PCR. TCRdb used MiXCR to reprocess the multiplex PCR reads, holding one entry per CDR3 protein. The sample lists more than 100,000 distinct CDR3 sequences, 65% seen once, with around 8.5% in the top ten. This clonotype was observed many times. The antigen is not known. Study-level points and caveats: The study found a significantly higher top-250-clone fraction in tumors than in blood (p = 0.039).

It was from about 19-30 mg of unsorted bulk tissue that RNA and DNA were co-extracted. This clonotype was obtained from a woman in her sixties or seventies with primary liver carcinoma and hepatitis B virus infection. The sample consisted of liver tumor tissue from sampling region 1. The sample's subset: tumor region T1, superior pole.

CDR3 loop: CASSSLEVGQPQHF. The CDR3 coding sequence is TGTGCCAGCAGTTCCCTGGAGGTTGGTCAGCCCCAGCATTTT. J is TRBJ1-5 and V is TRBV12-3 or TRBV12-4; D is ambiguous. The V end was cut by 4 bases, the J end by 6 bases, with 13 bases between. The CDR3 consists of 14 residues.